This TCR beta chain comes out of a study of B cell selection in AIRE deficiency. Study outcomes and limitations: AIRE-deficient Tconv and Treg repertoires matched healthy donors in TCRBV, CDR3 length, diversity.

Worth noting for this clone: Its antigen is unknown.

Using immunoSEQ multiplex PCR, the repertoire was profiled, and TCRdb retains in-frame clones only, with some absent. The table records 20,000 to 25,000 clones, 94% of them present only once. The regulatory T cell sort gate was CD4+CD25hiCD127low/negative. The specimen sequenced was Tregs sorted from PBMCs. This receptor was identified in a human donor with AIRE deficiency.

CDR3 amino acids: CAWDESSRNSPLHF. The CDR3 region has the DNA TGTGCCTGGGATGAAAGCTCGCGCAATTCACCCCTCCACTTT. The V gene is TRBV30, the J gene TRBJ1-6; no firm D call. V was trimmed by 5 bases and J by 7 bases, leaving 15 bases between them. Germline V CDR1 and CDR2: GTSNPN, SVGIG (reference sequence). The CDR3 is made up of 14 amino acids.